This TCR beta chain was recorded in a study of blood T cell repertoires in COVID-19. Sequencing used immunoSEQ multiplex PCR; TCRdb keeps in-frame clones, though not all of them. The table lists fewer than 350,000 clones, 90% of them singletons. There are 14 residues in the CDR3. V lost 1 base, J lost 4 bases, and 14 bases lay in between. CDR1 is GTSNPN, CDR2 SVGIG, per germline (reference sequence). This clonotype was sampled from a woman under 40 with COVID-19, enrolled during active disease. This sequence joins TRBV30 and TRBJ2-7, with D unresolved. Sample: peripheral blood. The CDR3 coding sequence is TGTGCCTGGAGTGGGCTAGTCTCTCCTTACGAGCAGTACTTC. It yields the protein CAWSGLVSPYEQYF.